This T cell receptor (beta chain) was found in a study of blood T cells in healthy people across ages. Study observations and caveats: CMV status of donors was unknown, possibly confounding expanded clonotype changes. Since the PBMCs were unsorted, naive and antigen-experienced cells could not be conclusively compared.

Worth noting for this clonotype: Its antigen is still unknown.

V was shortened by 5 bases and J by 0 bases, with 13 bases between the two germline ends. The CDR3 is 15 residues long. CDR1 is SSHAT, CDR2 FNYEAQ, per germline (reference sequence). The second PCR ran roughly 6 to 11 cycles with a sample-barcoded 5' primer and J-beta primers. TCRdb re-called the 5' RACE reads through MiXCR, storing one row per CDR3 protein. Among some 710,000 distinct CDR3 sequences listed, roughly 20% were seen once. The sequencing sample was made of blood. The rearrangement links TRBV7-7 to TRBJ2-5; D call uncertain. The clonotype was recovered from a man between 65 and 79 years old in good health. CDR3 DNA: TGTGCCAGCAGCCGAATTACAGCGTACCAAGAGACCCAGTACTTC. This sequence encodes CASSRITAYQETQYF. The variable domain in full, with the rest retrieved from reference TRBV7-7 and TRBJ2-5, is GAGVSQSPRYKVTKRGQDVTLRCDPISSHATLYWYQQALGQGPEFLTYFNYEAQPDKSGLPSDRFSAERPEGSISTLTIQRTEQRDSAMYRCASSRITAYQETQYFGPGTRLLVL.